The 18 T cell receptor beta chains presented below share a single source sample, sequenced in a study of cytomegalovirus exposure and HLA in healthy donors. Vbeta (60) and Jbeta (13) primers were used in the PCR. Using immunoSEQ multiplex PCR, the repertoire was profiled, and TCRdb retains in-frame clones only, with some absent. Of fewer than 100,000 clones in the sample, around 81% were seen once. What was sequenced was PBMCs. Receptor source: a male donor in good health and CMV-seronegative.

The V gene is TRBV7-3, the J gene TRBJ2-5; tentative D call: TRBD2 (5 bases). CDR3 length: 13 amino acids. Germline CDR1 and CDR2: SGHTA and FQGTGA. The V end lost 5 bases, the J end lost 0 bases, and 7 bases lay between the germline ends. In DNA, the CDR3 is TGTGCCAGCAGCCGCGGGTACCAAGAGACCCAGTACTTC. Its protein product is CASSRGYQETQYF. The variable domain in full, with the rest retrieved from reference TRBV7-3 and TRBJ2-5, is GAGVSQTPSNKVTEKGKYVELRCDPISGHTALYWYRQSLGQGPEFLIYFQGTGAADDSGLPNDRFFAVRPEGSVSTLKIQRTERGDSAVYLCASSRGYQETQYFGPGTRLLVL.

This clone showed up just once. This chain connects TRBV4-1 to TRBJ2-7; D is perhaps TRBD2 (5 bases). Germline V CDR1 and CDR2: MGHRA, YSYEKL. The CDR3 is made up of 17 amino acids. The ends were cut back, 1 base at V and 7 bases at J, with 23 bases in the middle. The CDR3 nucleotides read TGCGCCAGCAGCCAAGTGGACTTTATCGGGCCGGCGAAAGAGCAGTACTTC. The encoded protein is CASSQVDFIGPAKEQYF.

The rearrangement uses TRBV11-3 and TRBJ1-6, with D possibly matching TRBD1 (5 bases). Germline lookup yields CDR1 SGHNT and CDR2 YENEEA. V lost 7 bases and J lost 5, with 9 bases in between. The CDR3 is made up of 13 amino acids. CDR3 residues: CASKAGNNSPLHF. CDR3 nucleotides: TGTGCCAGCAAGGCAGGGAATAATTCACCCCTCCACTTT.

The genes are TRBV2 and TRBJ2-2; 10 bases agree with TRBD2. The CDR3 is made up of 15 amino acids. Germline values: CDR1 SNHLY, CDR2 FYNNEI. J lost 7 bases, V lost 8 bases, and 10 bases had no gene match. The CDR3 DNA reads TGTGCCAGCCTCACTAGCGGGAAACTTAACGGGGAGCTGTTTTTT. This sequence encodes CASLTSGKLNGELFF.

The V gene is TRBV7-8, the J gene TRBJ1-1; TRBD1 matches 7 bases. The trim removed 6 bases at V and 4 bases at J, leaving 11 bases unmatched. CDR3 length equals 15 residues. The V gene's germline CDR1 is SGHVS and CDR2 FQNEAQ. This CDR3 reads CASRFQGGSFTEAFF. CDR3 DNA: TGTGCCAGCAGATTCCAGGGGGGATCCTTCACTGAAGCTTTCTTT.

This chain joins TRBV18 and TRBJ2-5; possibly TRBD2 for D (6 bases). Trimming removed 0 bases from V and 4 bases from J, with 18 bases in between. Germline lookup yields CDR1 KGHSH and CDR2 LQKENI. The length of the CDR3 is 17 residues. DNA for the CDR3: TGTGCCAGCTCACCACCGTACGGGACTGAGGGAATAGAGACCCAGTACTTC. Amino acids: CASSPPYGTEGIETQYF.

The V call is TRBV9, the J call TRBJ2-5; maybe TRBD1 (5 bases). This CDR3 region has 15 residues. The germline V and J ends were trimmed by 0 bases and 2 bases, with 11 bases remaining between them. Germline values: CDR1 SGDLS, CDR2 YYNGEE. The CDR3 spells CASSVAPGSQETQYF. The CDR3 bases are TGTGCCAGCAGCGTAGCCCCAGGGTCGCAAGAGACCCAGTACTTC.

The chain employs TRBV13 and TRBJ1-1; perhaps TRBD1 as D (6 bases). Germline CDR1 and CDR2: PRHDT and FYEKMQ (reference sequence). The CDR3 length is 14 residues. The germline V and J ends were trimmed by 6 bases and 4 bases, with 15 bases remaining between them. DNA for the CDR3: TGTGCCAGCAGACCCGGGAGGGGGAGCACTGAAGCTTTCTTT. This translates into CASRPGRGSTEAFF.

The chain employs TRBV7-8 and TRBJ1-1; D ambiguous. V lost 5 bases and J lost 4, with 17 bases in between. CDR1 SGHVS and CDR2 FQNEAQ come from the germline V gene. The CDR3 covers 15 residues. The CDR3 DNA is TGTGCCAGCAGCCCAACGAGGGTATCGGGCACTGAAGCTTTCTTT. This sequence encodes CASSPTRVSGTEAFF. The full variable domain, its missing parts supplied by reference TRBV7-8 and TRBJ1-1, is GAGVSQSPRYKVAKRGQDVALRCDPISGHVSLFWYQQALGQGPEFLTYFQNEAQLDKSGLPSDRFFAERPEGSVSTLKIQRTQQEDSAVYLCASSPTRVSGTEAFFGQGTRLTVV.

V and J are TRBV5-8 and TRBJ1-5; D uncertain. Looked up from germline, CDR1 is SGHTS and CDR2 is YDEGEE. This CDR3 comprises 15 residues. Deletions cut 4 bases from V and 1 base from J, with 12 bases between. Written as DNA, the CDR3 is TGTGCCAGCAGCCTTGGCCAGATAAGCAATCAGCCCCAGCATTTT. This codes for CASSLGQISNQPQHF. Filled out from reference TRBV5-8 and TRBJ1-5, the complete variable domain reads EAGVTQSPTHLIKTRGQQATLRCSPISGHTSVYWYQQALGLGLQFLLWYDEGEERNRGNFPPRFSGRQFPNYSSELNVNALELEDSALYLCASSLGQISNQPQHFGDGTRLSIL.

This clone appeared a few times. The chain carries TRBV2 and TRBJ2-5; D call uncertain. The J call may not be correct, given that the DNA end is closer to TRBJ2-7. CDR3 size: 12 residues. Germline V lookup: CDR1 SNHLY, CDR2 FYNNEI. In DNA form, the CDR3 reads TGTGCCAGCAGTGAACTAGTTCTCGAGCAGTACTTC. This gives the protein CASSELVLEQYF.

V usage is TRBV7-2 and J usage is TRBJ2-7; D may be TRBD1 (5 bases). The germline CDR1 and CDR2 sequences are SGHTA and FQGNSA. The CDR3 sequence is 12 residues long. V lost 7 bases and J 4 bases, leaving 11 bases between the germline ends. CDR3 sequence reads: CASTLDIYEQYF. CDR3 in DNA: TGTGCCAGCACCCTGGACATTTACGAGCAGTACTTC.

The rearrangement links TRBV4-1 to TRBJ1-2, with 10 positions matching TRBD1. Germline CDR1 MGHRA, CDR2 YSYEKL. This CDR3 is built from 15 residues. V dropped 4 bases and J dropped 4; count of bases not matched to a gene: 6. The DNA of the CDR3 is TGCGCCAGCAGCCCAAGACAGGGGGCTTCCTATGGCTACACCTTC. Amino acid sequence: CASSPRQGASYGYTF.

V gene TRBV7-3 combines with J gene TRBJ1-3, with D uncertain. Germline CDR1 SGHTA, CDR2 FQGTGA. The ends were cut back, 2 bases at V and 1 base at J, with 6 bases in the middle. This CDR3 comprises 14 residues. This chain's CDR3 is CASSLAASGNTIYF. The CDR3 DNA reads TGTGCCAGCAGCTTAGCGGCTTCTGGAAACACCATATATTTT.

The DNA of the CDR3 is TGCGCCAGCAGCCAAGAATCCAGCGGGGGCTCCTACGAGCAGTACTTC. It codes for CASSQESSGGSYEQYF. V and J are TRBV4-1 and TRBJ2-7; 8 bases align to TRBD2. The germline CDR1 and CDR2 sequences are MGHRA and YSYEKL. Trimming at V came to 0 bases and at J to 0 bases, leaving 4 bases not matched to a gene. This CDR3 spans 16 amino acids.

This clone was detected once. This chain uses TRBV30 with TRBJ2-6; D might be TRBD2 (6 bases). This CDR3 has 15 amino acids. Germline CDR1 and CDR2: GTSNPN and SVGIG (reference sequence). Trimming left V 0 bases short and J 0 bases short, with 6 bases between. The CDR3 nucleotides are TGTGCCTGGAGTGTGGGGGGCTCTGGGGCCAACGTCCTGACTTTC. Its translation is CAWSVGGSGANVLTF.

The chain combines TRBV10-2 with TRBJ1-6; a weak D match, TRBD1 (6 bases). In germline, CDR1 is WSHSY, CDR2 SAAADI. Trimming pared 0 bases from V and 4 bases from J, leaving 10 bases between. The CDR3 runs 16 residues. The CDR3 is CASSESAGAYNSPLHF. The CDR3 DNA reads TGCGCCAGCAGTGAGTCGGCAGGGGCATATAATTCACCCCTCCACTTT.

The chain has TRBV19 and TRBJ1-1; TRBD1 matches 9 bases. The germline gives CDR1 LNHDA, CDR2 SQIVND (reference sequence). The CDR3 is 15 amino acids. V dropped 7 bases and J dropped 0; count of bases not matched to a gene: 6. Here the CDR3 reads CASKRDRVVNTEAFF. For the CDR3, the DNA is TGTGCCAGTAAGCGGGACAGGGTAGTGAACACTGAAGCTTTCTTT.